These T cell receptor beta chains were read from a single sample in a study of cytomegalovirus exposure and HLA in healthy donors. Profiling relied on immunoSEQ multiplex PCR, and the TCRdb table lists in-frame clones only, not all of them. This table has about 110,000 clones, about three quarters appearing once. Sequenced: PBMCs. These receptor sequences come from a boy between 10 and 17 years old in good health and CMV-seronegative. CDR3s include the opening cysteine and the closing phenylalanine or tryptophan. D genes are given only for firm matches. Clone size is not always given. Where it is, it says once, few, many or a class for expanded clones.

V: TRBV30
D: TRBD2
size: .
J: TRBJ2-1
CDR3: CAWSTKRGYNEQFF
DNA: TGTGCCTGGAGTACAAAGCGGGGCTACAATGAGCAGTTCTTC

V: TRBV7-8
D: .
size: few
J: TRBJ1-1
CDR3: CASSLARMDTEAFF
DNA: TGTGCCAGCAGCTTAGCCAGAATGGACACTGAAGCTTTCTTT

V: TRBV10-2
D: .
size: .
J: TRBJ1-5
CDR3: CASRDGVDQPQHF
DNA: TGCGCCAGCAGGGACGGGGTGGATCAGCCCCAGCATTTT

V: TRBV5-1
D: .
size: .
J: TRBJ1-4
CDR3: CASSLIPVDNEKLFF
DNA: TGCGCCAGCAGCTTGATCCCAGTCGATAATGAAAAACTGTTTTTT

V: TRBV6-4
D: .
size: .
J: TRBJ1-2
CDR3: CASSPGGYNYGYTF
DNA: TGTGCCAGCAGTCCGGGGGGGTACAACTATGGCTACACCTTC

V: TRBV9
D: TRBD1
size: .
J: TRBJ1-4
CDR3: CASSVLTGSYEKLFF
DNA: TGTGCCAGCAGCGTCCTGACAGGGAGCTATGAAAAACTGTTTTTT

V: TRBV6-1
D: .
size: .
J: TRBJ2-7
CDR3: CASTGQGLYEQYF
DNA: TGTGCCAGCACCGGCCAGGGTCTCTACGAGCAGTACTTC

V: TRBV7-3
D: TRBD2
size: .
J: TRBJ2-1
CDR3: CASSLAGGTYNEQFF
DNA: TGTGCCAGCAGCTTAGCGGGAGGAACCTACAATGAGCAGTTCTTC

V: TRBV6-6
D: .
size: few
J: TRBJ2-1
CDR3: CASSPRQASSYNEQFF
DNA: TGTGCCAGCAGTCCTCGACAGGCTAGCTCCTACAATGAGCAGTTCTTC

V: TRBV7-9
D: .
size: .
J: TRBJ1-5
CDR3: CASSLAPGGLSNQPQHF
DNA: TGTGCCAGCAGCTTAGCTCCGGGGGGTTTGAGCAATCAGCCCCAGCATTTT

V: TRBV7-9
D: TRBD2
size: .
J: TRBJ2-1
CDR3: CASSFPPAGDYNEQFF
DNA: TGTGCCAGCAGCTTTCCCCCAGCGGGGGATTACAATGAGCAGTTCTTC

V: TRBV19
D: TRBD2
size: .
J: TRBJ2-1
CDR3: CASSPLGGTSGRYNEQFF
DNA: TGTGCCAGTAGTCCACTAGGGGGGACTAGCGGGAGATACAATGAGCAGTTCTTC

V: TRBV6-1
D: .
size: .
J: TRBJ1-2
CDR3: CASSPQANYGYTF
DNA: TGTGCCAGCAGCCCCCAGGCGAACTATGGCTACACCTTC

V: TRBV28
D: .
size: .
J: TRBJ1-2
CDR3: CATQTGSEDYTF
DNA: TGTGCCACCCAAACAGGTAGTGAGGACTACACCTTC

V: TRBV6-5
D: TRBD2
size: few
J: TRBJ2-1
CDR3: CASSPVGGRASEQFF
DNA: TGTGCCAGCAGCCCCGTCGGCGGGAGGGCCTCTGAGCAGTTCTTC

V: TRBV5-6
D: TRBD1
size: .
J: TRBJ1-6
CDR3: CASSMTGSSYNSPLHF
DNA: TGTGCCAGCAGCATGACAGGGAGCTCCTATAATTCACCCCTCCACTTT

V: TRBV29-1
D: .
size: once
J: TRBJ2-1
CDR3: CSVRGSSYNEQFF
DNA: TGCAGCGTTCGGGGTAGCTCCTACAATGAGCAGTTCTTC

V: TRBV5-4
D: .
size: few
J: TRBJ1-2
CDR3: CASSLGRTGNYGYTF
DNA: TGTGCCAGCAGCTTGGGGCGGACTGGGAACTATGGCTACACCTTC

V: TRBV28
D: .
size: .
J: TRBJ2-2
CDR3: CASSSGYTGELFF
DNA: TGTGCCAGCAGTTCGGGATACACCGGGGAGCTGTTTTTT

V: TRBV7-8
D: .
size: .
J: TRBJ2-3
CDR3: CASSLVPLTGAGKTDTQYF
DNA: TGTGCCAGCAGCTTAGTCCCCTTAACGGGAGCGGGTAAAACAGATACGCAGTATTTT

V: TRBV2
D: TRBD1
size: .
J: TRBJ2-3
CDR3: CAAPRDRATDTQYF
DNA: TGTGCCGCCCCCCGGGACAGGGCTACAGATACGCAGTATTTT

V: TRBV6-5
D: TRBD1
size: .
J: TRBJ1-4
CDR3: CASRVSGQGGKLFF
DNA: TGTGCCAGCAGGGTTTCGGGACAGGGAGGAAAACTGTTTTTT

V: TRBV19
D: .
size: .
J: TRBJ1-1
CDR3: CASRDSGTEAFF
DNA: TGTGCCAGTAGGGACAGCGGCACTGAAGCTTTCTTT

V: TRBV28
D: .
size: .
J: TRBJ2-7
CDR3: CASSSPTYEQYF
DNA: TGTGCCAGCAGTTCCCCTACCTACGAGCAGTACTTC

V: TRBV30
D: TRBD1
size: .
J: TRBJ2-3
CDR3: CAWSPGQGDGDTQYF
DNA: TGTGCCTGGAGTCCTGGACAGGGGGATGGAGATACGCAGTATTTT

V: TRBV18
D: .
size: .
J: TRBJ1-5
CDR3: CASSAGTLDNQPQHF
DNA: TGTGCCAGCTCAGCAGGGACTCTTGACAATCAGCCCCAGCATTTT

V: TRBV25-1
D: .
size: .
J: TRBJ2-6
CDR3: CASGDSGANVLTF
DNA: TGTGCCAGCGGAGACTCTGGGGCCAACGTCCTGACTTTC

V: TRBV19
D: TRBD1
size: .
J: TRBJ1-2
CDR3: CASTRTGEDANYGYTF
DNA: TGTGCCAGTACCCGGACAGGGGAAGATGCTAACTATGGCTACACCTTC

V: TRBV6-5
D: TRBD1
size: .
J: TRBJ1-1
CDR3: CASSYTQGSGGEAFF
DNA: TGTGCCAGCAGTTACACACAGGGATCAGGGGGTGAAGCTTTCTTT

V: TRBV6-1
D: .
size: .
J: TRBJ2-3
CDR3: CASASLEGPQYF
DNA: TGTGCCAGCGCCTCGCTTGAGGGCCCGCAGTATTTT

V: TRBV21-1
D: .
size: few
J: TRBJ1-1
CDR3: CASSPPTGVNTEAFF
DNA: TGTGCCAGCAGCCCACCGACAGGGGTGAACACTGAAGCTTTCTTT

V: TRBV7-9
D: .
size: .
J: TRBJ1-4
CDR3: CASIDTGGTEKLFF
DNA: TGTGCCAGCATCGACACAGGTGGAACTGAAAAACTGTTTTTT

V: TRBV5-6
D: .
size: once
J: TRBJ1-1
CDR3: CASSLAVSTEAFF
DNA: TGTGCCAGCAGCCTGGCTGTGAGCACTGAAGCTTTCTTT

V: TRBV6-5
D: .
size: few
J: TRBJ1-2
CDR3: CASRAQGGYTF
DNA: TGTGCCAGCAGGGCACAGGGCGGCTACACCTTC